This T cell receptor (beta chain) originates from a study of high-grade serous ovarian cancer treatment subgroups. Study context: Each sample yielded on average 7,494 unique TCR beta rearrangements from over 12,000 reads.

Whole-study findings and limits: Without spatial data, bulk sequencing limits insight into HGSC tumor diversity. Only CDR3 was analyzed; CDR1 and CDR2 were not. Different patients shared almost no repertoire; same-patient tumors shared about 0.11 to 0.79.

Some clones are missing from TCRdb's copy, which holds only in-frame ones; the method was immunoSEQ multiplex PCR. The table has 9,100 or so clones, approximately 79% seen once. In regard to this clone: The antigen remains undetermined.

Tumor samples were taken before definitive surgery or chemotherapy. Sequencing input: tumor tissue. This clonotype originated in a human donor with high-grade serous ovarian cancer.

CDR3 sequence: CASSPSRGRRVDEQYF. CDR3 bases: TGTGCCAGCAGCCCAAGCAGGGGACGGAGAGTAGACGAGCAGTACTTC. J is TRBJ2-7 and V is TRBV7-9, with a weak D call TRBD1 (6 bases). Between the trimmed V and J ends, which lost 5 bases and 5 bases, there was a span of 22 bases. This CDR3 comprises 16 residues. Germline assignment: CDR1 SEHNR and CDR2 FQNEAQ (reference sequence).